The 11 T cell receptor beta chains in this list originate from one sample, sequenced in a study of regulatory T cells in long-lasting Graves disease. HTBI primers from iRepertoire and Arm-PCR of CDR3 regions yielded the TCR beta libraries. TCRdb re-called the multiplex PCR reads with MiXCR, one entry per CDR3 protein. Of around 450,000 distinct CDR3 sequences in the sample, approximately 16% were seen once. As to time point: newly diagnosed GD, antithyroid drugs for less than 3 months. PBMC-extracted RNA yielded the TCR library. This sample was shared with a second study, whose subject was T cells in Graves' hyperthyroidism and ophthalmopathy.

The material sequenced was peripheral blood mononuclear cells (PBMCs), taken at new diagnosis, from a patient treated with antithyroid drugs. These receptors were taken from a woman between 40 and 50 years old with Graves disease.

As regards this clonotype: Possible read error: a much larger clone is one base away. The CDR3, as DNA: TGTGCCAGCAGGCAAGGGGGGTCTAGCGGGAGGCCAAAACTCCCAGATACGCAGTATTTT. Translating gives CASRQGGSSGRPKLPDTQYF. V and J are TRBV11-2 and TRBJ2-3; TRBD2 agrees at 11 bases. CDR3 length equals 20 residues. Germline trimming cut 6 bases from V and 4 bases from J; bases unmatched to any gene: 21. The germline V gene has CDR1 SGHAT and CDR2 FQNNGV.

The table lists this clonotype with many counts. The CDR3 DNA reads TGTGCCAGCAGCTTATCCAGGGGCCGTGGCACAGATACGCAGTATTTT. Encoded protein: CASSLSRGRGTDTQYF. The rearrangement links TRBV7-9 to TRBJ2-3; TRBD1 might be the D (6 bases). Germline values: CDR1 SEHNR, CDR2 FQNEAQ (reference sequence). V was cut by 2 bases and J by 1 base, with 13 bases left in between. This CDR3 is built from 16 residues.

The chain carries TRBV3-1 and TRBJ1-6; 8 nucleotides match TRBD1. V lost 2 bases and J lost 7; bases outside the gene matches: 4. CDR1 and CDR2 from the germline V gene are LGHDT and YNNKEL (reference sequence). The CDR3 loop spans 15 amino acids. The CDR3 sequence: CASSQLRQGNSPLHF. CDR3 sequence (DNA): TGTGCCAGCAGCCAACTCCGACAGGGGAATTCACCCCTCCACTTT.

The chain combines TRBV20-1 with TRBJ1-2, with no clear D. Looked up from germline, CDR1 is DFQATT and CDR2 is SNEGSKA (reference sequence). The CDR3 runs 13 residues. V dropped 5 bases and J dropped 5 bases, with 15 bases sitting between them. The chain's CDR3 is CSAAPSGRYGYTF. CDR3 DNA: TGCAGTGCTGCCCCGTCCGGACGATATGGCTACACCTTC.

The J gene is TRBJ2-1, the V gene TRBV7-6; no clear D. This CDR3 has 11 residues. Looked up from germline, CDR1 is SGHVS and CDR2 is FNYEAQ. V was shortened by 1 base and J by 15 bases, with 10 bases between the two germline ends. CDR3 sequence reads: CASSLEEVLFF. Written as DNA, the CDR3 is TGTGCCAGCAGCTTAGAAGAAGTCCTGTTCTTC.

The sample holds many counts of this clonotype. The chain carries TRBV27 and TRBJ2-3, with 14 bases that match TRBD2. Germline CDR1 MNHEY, CDR2 SMNVEV (reference sequence). The J segment lost 4 bases and the V segment lost 5 bases, leaving 5 bases of the junction unmatched. The CDR3 length is 16 residues. CDR3 DNA sequence: TGTGCCAGCAGTCAGACTAGCGGGAGGGCCCCAGATACGCAGTATTTT. It specifies CASSQTSGRAPDTQYF.

In its sample, this clonotype was seen many times. This CDR3 is CATSRASRGEQYF. As DNA, the CDR3 is TGTGCCACCAGCAGAGCCTCTAGGGGAGAGCAGTACTTC. This rearrangement joins TRBV15 to TRBJ2-7; the D gene is possibly TRBD1 (5 bases). Germline CDR1 and CDR2: LNHNV and YYDKDF (reference sequence). The CDR3 covers 13 residues. V was shortened by 1 base and J by 7 bases, with 11 bases between the two germline ends.

This clonotype has more than one count but fewer than ten. This chain links TRBV4-1 with TRBJ1-2; D is perhaps TRBD1 (6 bases). V lost 3 bases and J lost 8, with 19 bases in between. Germline CDR1 and CDR2: MGHRA and YSYEKL. There are 15 residues in the CDR3. CDR3 bases: TGCGCCAGCAGCCAGCCCCGGGGGGGGGCTCGAGGCTACACCTTC. Its translation is CASSQPRGGARGYTF.

This clonotype was seen repeatedly, ten times or more. The genes are TRBV2 and TRBJ1-5; tentatively, D is TRBD1 (5 bases). The CDR3 is 12 residues long. V lost 5 bases and J 15 bases, leaving 17 bases between the germline ends. Germline CDR1 reads SNHLY; CDR2 reads FYNNEI. CDR3 sequence (DNA): TGTGCCAGCAGTCCGGACACTTCGAAAGGGCATTTT. This encodes CASSPDTSKGHF.

In its sample, this clonotype was seen many times. The chain is built from TRBV12-3 or TRBV12-4 and TRBJ1-5; TRBD1 aligns across 9 bases. Unmatched junction bases numbered 17, after V lost 5 bases and J lost 0 bases. There are 20 residues in the CDR3. In nucleotides, the CDR3 is TGTGCCAGCAGTAATACGGTGACAGGGGGAGGTTGGTATAGCAATCAGCCCCAGCATTTT. It translates to CASSNTVTGGGWYSNQPQHF.

V is TRBV6-4 and J is TRBJ1-2; 11 bases are a match to TRBD1. Per the germline V gene, CDR1 is MRHNA and CDR2 is SNTAGT. This CDR3 is built from 12 residues. V was clipped by 4 bases and J by 13 bases; unmatched bases: 5. The CDR3 DNA is TGTGCCAGCAGTGCGGACAGGGGGCTGAGCACCTTC. The encoded protein is CASSADRGLSTF.